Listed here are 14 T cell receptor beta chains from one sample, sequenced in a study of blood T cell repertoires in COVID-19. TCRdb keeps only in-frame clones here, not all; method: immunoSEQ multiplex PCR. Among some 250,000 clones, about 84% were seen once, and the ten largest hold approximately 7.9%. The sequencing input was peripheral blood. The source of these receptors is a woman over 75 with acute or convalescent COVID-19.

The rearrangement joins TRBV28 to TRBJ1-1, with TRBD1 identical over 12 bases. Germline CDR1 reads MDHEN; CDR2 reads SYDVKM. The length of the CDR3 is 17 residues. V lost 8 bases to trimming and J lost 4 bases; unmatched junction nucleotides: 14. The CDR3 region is CASGRRDRGRGVTEAFF. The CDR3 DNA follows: TGTGCCAGCGGCAGAAGGGACAGGGGGCGAGGTGTCACTGAAGCTTTCTTT.

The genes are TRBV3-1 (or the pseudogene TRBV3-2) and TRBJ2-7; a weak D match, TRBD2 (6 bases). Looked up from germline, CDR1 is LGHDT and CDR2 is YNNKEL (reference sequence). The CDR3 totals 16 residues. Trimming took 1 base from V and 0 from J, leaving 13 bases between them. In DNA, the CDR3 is TGTGCCAGCAGCCAAGTCGCCGGGAGTGGCTCCTACGAGCAGTACTTC. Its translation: CASSQVAGSGSYEQYF.

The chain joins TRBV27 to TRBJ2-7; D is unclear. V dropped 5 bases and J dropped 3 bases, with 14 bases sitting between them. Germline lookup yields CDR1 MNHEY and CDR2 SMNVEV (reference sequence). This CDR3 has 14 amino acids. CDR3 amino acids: CASSPRVRVYEQYF. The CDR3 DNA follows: TGTGCCAGCAGTCCCCGGGTCCGGGTCTACGAGCAGTACTTC.

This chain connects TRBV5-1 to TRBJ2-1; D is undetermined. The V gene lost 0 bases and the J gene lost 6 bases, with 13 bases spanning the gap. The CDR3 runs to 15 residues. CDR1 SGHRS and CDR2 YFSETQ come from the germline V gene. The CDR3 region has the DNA TGCGCCAGCAGCTTGGCTCTACTGTCTGTCAATGAGCAGTTCTTC. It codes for CASSLALLSVNEQFF.

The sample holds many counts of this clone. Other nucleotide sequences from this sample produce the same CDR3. The CDR3 nucleotides are TGTGCCAGCTCCCCTACAGGGGGGAACACTGAAGCTTTCTTT. This sequence encodes CASSPTGGNTEAFF. The rearrangement joins TRBV6-6 to TRBJ1-1; 8 bases fit TRBD1. CDR3 size: 14 residues. Germline V gives CDR1 MNHNY, CDR2 SVGAGI (reference sequence). V was clipped by 8 bases and J by 1 base; unmatched bases: 6.

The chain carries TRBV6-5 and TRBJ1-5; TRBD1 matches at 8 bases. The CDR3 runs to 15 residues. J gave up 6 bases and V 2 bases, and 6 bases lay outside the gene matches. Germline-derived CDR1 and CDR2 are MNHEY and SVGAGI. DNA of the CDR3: TGTGCCAGCAGTTACGCGACAGGGGCAGGTCAGCCCCAGCATTTT. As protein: CASSYATGAGQPQHF.

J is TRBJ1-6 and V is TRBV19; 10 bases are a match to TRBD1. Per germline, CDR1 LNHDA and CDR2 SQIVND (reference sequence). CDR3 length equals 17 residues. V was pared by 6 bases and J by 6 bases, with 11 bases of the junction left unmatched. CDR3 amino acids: CASSSGQGTRGNSPLHF. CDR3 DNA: TGTGCCAGTAGCTCGGGACAGGGGACTAGGGGTAATTCACCCCTCCACTTT.

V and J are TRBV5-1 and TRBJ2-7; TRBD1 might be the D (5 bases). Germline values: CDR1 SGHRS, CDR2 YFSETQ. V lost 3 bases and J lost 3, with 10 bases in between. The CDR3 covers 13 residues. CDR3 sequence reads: CASSSGMVYEQYF. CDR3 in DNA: TGCGCCAGCAGCTCAGGGATGGTCTACGAGCAGTACTTC.

This chain's CDR3 is CASSPRDDYNSPLHF. In DNA form, the CDR3 reads TGTGCCAGCTCACCTCGAGATGATTATAATTCACCCCTCCACTTT. This chain uses TRBV18 with TRBJ1-6; no clear D. V gave up 3 bases and J gave up 4 bases, with 10 bases separating them. The CDR3 extends over 15 amino acids. Germline V gene sequence: CDR1 KGHSH, CDR2 LQKENI.

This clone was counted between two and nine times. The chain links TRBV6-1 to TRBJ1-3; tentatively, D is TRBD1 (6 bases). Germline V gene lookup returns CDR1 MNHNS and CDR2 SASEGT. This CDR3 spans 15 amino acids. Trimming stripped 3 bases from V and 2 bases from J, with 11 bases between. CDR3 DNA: TGTGCCAGCAGTGAGCATTCAGGGGCTGGAAACACCATATATTTT. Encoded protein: CASSEHSGAGNTIYF.

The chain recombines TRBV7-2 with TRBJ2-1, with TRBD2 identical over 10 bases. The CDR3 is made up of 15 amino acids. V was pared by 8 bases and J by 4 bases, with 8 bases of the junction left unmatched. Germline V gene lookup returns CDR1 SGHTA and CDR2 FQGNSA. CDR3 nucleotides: TGTGCCAGCGGAGTAGCGGGAGGTACTTACAATGAGCAGTTCTTC. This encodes CASGVAGGTYNEQFF.

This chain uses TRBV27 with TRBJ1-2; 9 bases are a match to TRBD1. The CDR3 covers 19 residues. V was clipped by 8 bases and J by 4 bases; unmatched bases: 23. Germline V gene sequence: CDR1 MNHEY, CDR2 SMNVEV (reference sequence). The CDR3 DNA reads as TGTGCCAGCCGTGGGACGTGGGACAGGGTAAATAGAGCTCCCTATGGCTACACCTTC. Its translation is CASRGTWDRVNRAPYGYTF.

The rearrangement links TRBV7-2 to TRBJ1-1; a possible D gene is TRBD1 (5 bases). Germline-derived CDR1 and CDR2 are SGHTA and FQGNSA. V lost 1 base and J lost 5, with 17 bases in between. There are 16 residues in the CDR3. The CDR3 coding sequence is TGTGCCAGCAGCTTAGGGAACAGGTGGGGATGGACTGAAGCTTTCTTT. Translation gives CASSLGNRWGWTEAFF.

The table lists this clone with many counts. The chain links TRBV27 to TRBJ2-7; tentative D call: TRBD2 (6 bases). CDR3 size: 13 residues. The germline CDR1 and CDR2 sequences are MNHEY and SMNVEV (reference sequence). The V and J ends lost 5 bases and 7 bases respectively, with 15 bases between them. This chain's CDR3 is CASSPPGVGEQYF. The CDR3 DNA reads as TGTGCCAGCAGTCCACCGGGAGTGGGTGAGCAGTACTTC.